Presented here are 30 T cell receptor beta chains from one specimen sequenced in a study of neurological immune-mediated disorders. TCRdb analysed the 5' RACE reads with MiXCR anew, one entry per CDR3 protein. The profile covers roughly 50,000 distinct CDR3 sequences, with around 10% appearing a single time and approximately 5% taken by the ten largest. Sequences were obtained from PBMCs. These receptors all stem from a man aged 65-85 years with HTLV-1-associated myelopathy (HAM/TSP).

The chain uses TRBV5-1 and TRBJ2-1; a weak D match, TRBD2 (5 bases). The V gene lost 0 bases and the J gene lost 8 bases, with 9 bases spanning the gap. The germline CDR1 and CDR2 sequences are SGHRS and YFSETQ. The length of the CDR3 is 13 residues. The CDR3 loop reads CASSLDPGYEQFF. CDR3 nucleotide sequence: TGCGCCAGCAGCTTGGACCCGGGGTATGAGCAGTTCTTC.

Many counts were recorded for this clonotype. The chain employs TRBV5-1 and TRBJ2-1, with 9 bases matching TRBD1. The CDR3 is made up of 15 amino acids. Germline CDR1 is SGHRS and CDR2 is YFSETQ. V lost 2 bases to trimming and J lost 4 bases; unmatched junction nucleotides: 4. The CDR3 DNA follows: TGCGCCAGCAGCTTTGGACAGGGGCCATACAATGAGCAGTTCTTC. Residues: CASSFGQGPYNEQFF. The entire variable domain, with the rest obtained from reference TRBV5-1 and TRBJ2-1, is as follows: KAGVTQTPRYLIKTRGQQVTLSCSPISGHRSVSWYQQTPGQGLQFLFEYFSETQRNKGNFPGRFSGRQFSNSRSEMNVSTLELGDSALYLCASSFGQGPYNEQFFGPGTRLTVL.

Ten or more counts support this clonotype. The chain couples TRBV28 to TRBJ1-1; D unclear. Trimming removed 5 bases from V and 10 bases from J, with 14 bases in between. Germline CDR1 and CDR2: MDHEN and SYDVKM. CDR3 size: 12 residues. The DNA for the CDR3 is TGTGCCAGCAGTGCTAGACCCCCGGGAGCTTTCTTT. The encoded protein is CASSARPPGAFF.

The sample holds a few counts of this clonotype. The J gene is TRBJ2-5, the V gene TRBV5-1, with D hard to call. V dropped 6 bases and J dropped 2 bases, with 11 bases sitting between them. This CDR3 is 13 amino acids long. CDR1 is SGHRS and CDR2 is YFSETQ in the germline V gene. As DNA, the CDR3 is TGCGCCAGCACGTTGAGAATTCAAGAGACCCAGTACTTC. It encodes CASTLRIQETQYF.

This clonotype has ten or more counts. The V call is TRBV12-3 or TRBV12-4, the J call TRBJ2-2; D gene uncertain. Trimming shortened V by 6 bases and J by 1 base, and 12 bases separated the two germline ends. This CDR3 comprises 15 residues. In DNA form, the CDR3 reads TGTGCCAGCAGCCAAGGCCGCCTGAACACCGGGGAGCTGTTTTTT. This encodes CASSQGRLNTGELFF.

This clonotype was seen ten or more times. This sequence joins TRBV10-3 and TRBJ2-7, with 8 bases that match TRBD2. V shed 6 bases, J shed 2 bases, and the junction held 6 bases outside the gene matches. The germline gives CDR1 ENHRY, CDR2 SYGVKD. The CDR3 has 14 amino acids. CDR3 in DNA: TGTGCCATCAGGGATAGCGGGACCCCCTACGAGCAGTACTTC. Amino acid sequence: CAIRDSGTPYEQYF.

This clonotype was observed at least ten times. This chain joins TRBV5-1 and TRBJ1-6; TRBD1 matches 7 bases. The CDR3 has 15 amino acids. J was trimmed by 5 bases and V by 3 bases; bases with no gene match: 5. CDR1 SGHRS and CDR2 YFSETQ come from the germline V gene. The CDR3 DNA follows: TGCGCCAGCAGCTGGGGGACAGCAAATAATTCACCCCTCCACTTT. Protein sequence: CASSWGTANNSPLHF.

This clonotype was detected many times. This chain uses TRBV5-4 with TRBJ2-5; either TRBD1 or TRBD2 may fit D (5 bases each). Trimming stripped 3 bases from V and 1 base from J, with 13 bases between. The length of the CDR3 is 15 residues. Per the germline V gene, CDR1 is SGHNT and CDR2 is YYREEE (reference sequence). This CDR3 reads CASSSGTPIQETQYF. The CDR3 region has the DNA TGTGCCAGCAGCTCAGGGACGCCGATCCAAGAGACCCAGTACTTC.

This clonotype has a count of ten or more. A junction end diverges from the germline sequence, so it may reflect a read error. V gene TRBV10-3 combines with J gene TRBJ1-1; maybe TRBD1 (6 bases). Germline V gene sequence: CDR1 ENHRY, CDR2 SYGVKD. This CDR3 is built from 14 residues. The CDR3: CAITETGMNTEAFF. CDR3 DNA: TGTGCCATCACTGAGACAGGTATGAACACTGAAGCTTTCTTT.

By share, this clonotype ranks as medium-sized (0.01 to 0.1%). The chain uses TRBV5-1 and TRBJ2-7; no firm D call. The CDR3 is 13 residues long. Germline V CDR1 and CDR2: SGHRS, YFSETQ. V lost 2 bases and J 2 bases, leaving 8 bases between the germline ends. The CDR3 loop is CASSLTETYEQYF. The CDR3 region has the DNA TGCGCCAGCAGCTTAACGGAAACCTACGAGCAGTACTTC. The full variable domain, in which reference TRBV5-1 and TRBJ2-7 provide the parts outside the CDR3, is KAGVTQTPRYLIKTRGQQVTLSCSPISGHRSVSWYQQTPGQGLQFLFEYFSETQRNKGNFPGRFSGRQFSNSRSEMNVSTLELGDSALYLCASSLTETYEQYFGPGTRLTVT.

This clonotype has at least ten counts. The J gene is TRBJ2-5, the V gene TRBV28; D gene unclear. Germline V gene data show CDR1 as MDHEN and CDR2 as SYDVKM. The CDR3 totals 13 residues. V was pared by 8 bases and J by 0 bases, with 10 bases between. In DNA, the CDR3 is TGTGCCAGCGAAAGGTCGTACCAAGAGACCCAGTACTTC. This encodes CASERSYQETQYF.

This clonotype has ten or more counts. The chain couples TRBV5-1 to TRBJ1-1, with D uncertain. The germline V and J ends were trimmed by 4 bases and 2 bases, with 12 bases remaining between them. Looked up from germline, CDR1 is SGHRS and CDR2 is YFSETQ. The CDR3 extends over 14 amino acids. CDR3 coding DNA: TGCGCCAGCAGCCCAGGACTGGGTAACACTGAAGCTTTCTTT. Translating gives CASSPGLGNTEAFF.

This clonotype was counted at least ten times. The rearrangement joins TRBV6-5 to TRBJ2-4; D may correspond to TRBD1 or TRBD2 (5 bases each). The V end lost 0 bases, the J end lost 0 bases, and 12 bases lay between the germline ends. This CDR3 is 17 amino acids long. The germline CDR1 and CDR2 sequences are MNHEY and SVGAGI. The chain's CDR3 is CASSYSPSGLAKNIQYF. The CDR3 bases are TGTGCCAGCAGTTACTCCCCCTCGGGGCTAGCCAAAAACATTCAGTACTTC.

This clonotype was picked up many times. CDR3 loop: CSARDLFTGNSYEQYF. The CDR3 nucleotides are TGCAGTGCTAGAGATCTTTTCACCGGGAATTCCTACGAGCAGTACTTC. The chain links TRBV20-1 to TRBJ2-7; D is possibly TRBD2 (5 bases). The V gene lost 0 bases and the J gene lost 1 base, with 16 bases spanning the gap. The CDR3 is 16 residues long. CDR1 DFQATT and CDR2 SNEGSKA come from the germline V gene (reference sequence).

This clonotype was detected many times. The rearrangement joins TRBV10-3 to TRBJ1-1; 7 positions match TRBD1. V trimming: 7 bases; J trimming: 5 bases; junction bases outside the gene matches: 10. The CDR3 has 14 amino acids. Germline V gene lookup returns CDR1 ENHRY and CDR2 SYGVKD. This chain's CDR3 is CAITRDSSGTEAFF. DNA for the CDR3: TGTGCCATCACCCGGGACAGCTCAGGGACTGAAGCTTTCTTT.

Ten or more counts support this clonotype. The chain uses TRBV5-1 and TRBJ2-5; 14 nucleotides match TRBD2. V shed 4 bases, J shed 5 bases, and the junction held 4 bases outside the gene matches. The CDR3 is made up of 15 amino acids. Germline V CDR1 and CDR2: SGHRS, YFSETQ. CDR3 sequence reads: CASSGLAGGWETQYF. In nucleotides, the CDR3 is TGCGCCAGCAGCGGACTAGCGGGAGGATGGGAGACCCAGTACTTC.

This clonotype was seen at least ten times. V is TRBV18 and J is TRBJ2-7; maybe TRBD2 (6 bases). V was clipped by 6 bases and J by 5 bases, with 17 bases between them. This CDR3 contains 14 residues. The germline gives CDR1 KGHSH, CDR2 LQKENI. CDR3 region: CASSTGTSDNEQYF. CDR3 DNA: TGTGCCAGCTCCACCGGGACTTCAGACAACGAGCAGTACTTC.

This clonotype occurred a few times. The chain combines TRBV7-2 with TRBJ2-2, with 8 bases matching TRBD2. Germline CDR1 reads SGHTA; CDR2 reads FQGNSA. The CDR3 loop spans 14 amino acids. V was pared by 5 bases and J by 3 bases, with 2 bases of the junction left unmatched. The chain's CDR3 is CASSILADTGELFF. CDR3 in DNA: TGTGCCAGCAGCATACTAGCGGACACCGGGGAGCTGTTTTTT.

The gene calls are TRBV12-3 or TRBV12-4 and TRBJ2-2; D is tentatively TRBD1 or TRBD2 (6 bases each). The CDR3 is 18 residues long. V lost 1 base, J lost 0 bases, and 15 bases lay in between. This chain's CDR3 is CASSLEEGGITNTGELFF. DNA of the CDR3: TGTGCCAGCAGTTTAGAGGAGGGGGGAATAACGAACACCGGGGAGCTGTTTTTT.

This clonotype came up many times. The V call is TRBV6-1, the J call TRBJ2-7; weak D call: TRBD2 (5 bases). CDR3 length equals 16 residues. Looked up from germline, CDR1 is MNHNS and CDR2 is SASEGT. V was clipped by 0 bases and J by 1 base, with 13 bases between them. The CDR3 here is CASSEAATLGSYEQYF. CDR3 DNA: TGTGCCAGCAGTGAAGCGGCCACACTAGGATCCTACGAGCAGTACTTC.

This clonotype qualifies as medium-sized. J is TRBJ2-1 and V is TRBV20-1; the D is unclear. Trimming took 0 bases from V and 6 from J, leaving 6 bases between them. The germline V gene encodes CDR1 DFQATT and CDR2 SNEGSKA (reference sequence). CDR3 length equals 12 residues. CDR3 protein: CSARDIGNEQFF. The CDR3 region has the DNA TGCAGTGCTAGAGATATAGGCAATGAGCAGTTCTTC.

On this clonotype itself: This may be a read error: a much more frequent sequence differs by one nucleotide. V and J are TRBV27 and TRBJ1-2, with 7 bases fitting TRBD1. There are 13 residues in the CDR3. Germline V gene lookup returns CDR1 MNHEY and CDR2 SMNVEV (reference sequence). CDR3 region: CTSSSRTGSGYTF. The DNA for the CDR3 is TGTACCAGCAGTTCCCGGACAGGATCTGGCTACACCTTC.

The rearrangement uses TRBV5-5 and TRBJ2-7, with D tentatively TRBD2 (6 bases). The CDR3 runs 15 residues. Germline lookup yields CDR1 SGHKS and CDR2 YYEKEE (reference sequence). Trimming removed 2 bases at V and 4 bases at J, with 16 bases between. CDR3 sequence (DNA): TGTGCCAGCAGCTTTGGGGCGGGGAAAGGGTACGAGCAGTACTTC. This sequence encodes CASSFGAGKGYEQYF.

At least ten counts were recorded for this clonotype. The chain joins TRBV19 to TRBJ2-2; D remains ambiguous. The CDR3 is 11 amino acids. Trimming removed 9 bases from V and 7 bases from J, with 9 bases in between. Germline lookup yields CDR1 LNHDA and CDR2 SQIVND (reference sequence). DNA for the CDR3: TGTGCCAGCTGGGTCGGCGGGGAGCTGTTTTTT. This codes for CASWVGGELFF. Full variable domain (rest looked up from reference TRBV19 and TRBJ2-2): DGGITQSPKYLFRKEGQNVTLSCEQNLNHDAMYWYRQDPGQGLRLIYYSQIVNDFQKGDIAEGYSVSREKKESFPLTVTSAQKNPTAFYLCASWVGGELFFGEGSRLTVL.

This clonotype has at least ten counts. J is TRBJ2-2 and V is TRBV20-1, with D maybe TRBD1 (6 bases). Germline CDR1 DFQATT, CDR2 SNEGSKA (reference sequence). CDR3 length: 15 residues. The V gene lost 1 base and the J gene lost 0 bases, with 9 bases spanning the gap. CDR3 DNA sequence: TGCAGTGCTAGAGGTTCAGGGGCGAACACCGGGGAGCTGTTTTTT. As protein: CSARGSGANTGELFF.

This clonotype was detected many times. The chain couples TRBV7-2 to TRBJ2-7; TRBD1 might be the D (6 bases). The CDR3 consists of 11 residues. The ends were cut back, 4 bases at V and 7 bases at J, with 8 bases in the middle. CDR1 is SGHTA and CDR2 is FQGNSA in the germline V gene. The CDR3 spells CASSSRGEQYF. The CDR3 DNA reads TGTGCCAGCAGCTCCAGGGGTGAGCAGTACTTC.

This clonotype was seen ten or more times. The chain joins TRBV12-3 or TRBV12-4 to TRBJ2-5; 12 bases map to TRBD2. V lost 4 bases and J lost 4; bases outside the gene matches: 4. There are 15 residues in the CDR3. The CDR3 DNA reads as TGTGCCAGCAGTTCCTTGGGACTAGCGGGAGAGACCCAGTACTTC. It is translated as CASSSLGLAGETQYF.

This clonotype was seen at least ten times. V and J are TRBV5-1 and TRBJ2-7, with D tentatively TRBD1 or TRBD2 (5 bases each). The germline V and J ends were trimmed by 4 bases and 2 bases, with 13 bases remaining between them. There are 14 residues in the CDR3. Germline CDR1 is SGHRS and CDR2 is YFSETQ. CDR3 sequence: CASSGGRRTYEQYF. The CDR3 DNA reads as TGCGCCAGCAGCGGGGGACGGAGGACCTACGAGCAGTACTTC.

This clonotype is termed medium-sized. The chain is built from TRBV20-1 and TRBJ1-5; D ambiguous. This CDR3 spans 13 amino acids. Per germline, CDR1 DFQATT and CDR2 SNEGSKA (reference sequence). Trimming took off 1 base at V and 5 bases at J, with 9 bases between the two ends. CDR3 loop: CSARAQTDQPQHF. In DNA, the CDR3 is TGCAGTGCTAGAGCCCAAACTGATCAGCCCCAGCATTTT.

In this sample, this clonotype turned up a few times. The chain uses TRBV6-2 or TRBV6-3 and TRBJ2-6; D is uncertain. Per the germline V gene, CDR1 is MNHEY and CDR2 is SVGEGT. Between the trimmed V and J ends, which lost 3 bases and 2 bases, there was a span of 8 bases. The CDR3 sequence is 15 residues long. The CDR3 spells CASSYREAGANVLTF. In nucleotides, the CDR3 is TGTGCCAGCAGTTATAGGGAAGCTGGGGCCAACGTCCTGACTTTC.